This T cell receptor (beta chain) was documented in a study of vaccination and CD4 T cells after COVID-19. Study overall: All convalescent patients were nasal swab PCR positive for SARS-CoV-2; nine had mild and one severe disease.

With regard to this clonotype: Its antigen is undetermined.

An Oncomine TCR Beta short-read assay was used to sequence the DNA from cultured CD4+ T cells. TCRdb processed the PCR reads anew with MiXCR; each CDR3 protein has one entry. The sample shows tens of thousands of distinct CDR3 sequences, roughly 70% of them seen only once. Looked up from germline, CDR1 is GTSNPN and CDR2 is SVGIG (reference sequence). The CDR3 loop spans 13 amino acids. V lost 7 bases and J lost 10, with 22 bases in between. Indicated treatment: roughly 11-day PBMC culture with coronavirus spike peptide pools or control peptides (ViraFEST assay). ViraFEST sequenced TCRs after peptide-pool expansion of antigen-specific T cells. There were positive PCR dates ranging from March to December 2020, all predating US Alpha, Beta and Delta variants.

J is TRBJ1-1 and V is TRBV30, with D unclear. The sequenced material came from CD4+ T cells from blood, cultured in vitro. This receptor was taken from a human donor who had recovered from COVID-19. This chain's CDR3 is CAYLGGSGWGAFF. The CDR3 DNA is TGTGCCTATCTCGGAGGATCAGGCTGGGGAGCTTTCTTT.